These T cell receptor beta chains were read from a single sample in a study of T-cell reconstitution after alpha-beta-depleted transplantation in children. A single record per CDR3 protein comes from TCRdb applying MiXCR to the PCR reads. Here the sample spans about 980,000 distinct CDR3 sequences, 25% to 30% being singletons. The source material was PBMCs, mostly from graft donor cells, sampled 360 days after TCRalphabeta/CD19-depleted stem cell transplant. The receptors shown here come from a boy younger than two who had a stem cell transplant for SCID, so the T cells may come from the graft donor. The CDR3 runs from the conserved cysteine through the conserved F or W. The order of the fields is J gene, clone size, V gene, D gene, CDR3 length, CDR3 DNA, CDR3 protein. D genes are given only for firm matches. Clone size is shown for a subset of rows, as once, few, many or a class of expanded clone.

TRBJ2-4	few	TRBV27	TRBD2	17	TGTGCCAGCAGTCGGGAAAGACTAGCGGGGGCCTTGGGCGTTCAGTACTTC	CASSRERLAGALGVQYF
TRBJ2-1	NA	TRBV5-1	NA	15	TGCGCCAGCAGCCCGGACCTACTCTCCTACAATGAGCAGTTCTTC	CASSPDLLSYNEQFF
TRBJ2-2	few	TRBV19	TRBD2	16	TGTGCCAGTAGTTCTCCGGGACTACCGAACACCGGGGAGCTGTTTTTT	CASSSPGLPNTGELFF
TRBJ2-5	NA	TRBV11-2	TRBD1	15	TGTGCCAGCAGCTTGGGACAGGGGGACCAAGAGACCCAGTACTTC	CASSLGQGDQETQYF
TRBJ1-5	few	TRBV14	TRBD1	14	TGTGCCAGCAGCCGGACAGGGTACAATCAGCCCCAGCATTTT	CASSRTGYNQPQHF
TRBJ2-7	NA	TRBV5-1	NA	14	TGCGCCAGCAGATACTTCGCGGGGCCCTACGAGCAGTACTTC	CASRYFAGPYEQYF
TRBJ2-1	few	TRBV15	NA	20	TGTGCCACCAGCAGAGATTACGGGCGCACCCAACTTAGCTCCTACAATGAGCAGTTCTTC	CATSRDYGRTQLSSYNEQFF
TRBJ2-5	few	TRBV12-3/TRBV12-4	NA	13	TGTGCCAGCAGTTTAGATTACCCAGAGACCCAGTACTTC	CASSLDYPETQYF
TRBJ2-1	NA	TRBV12-3/TRBV12-4	NA	14	TGTGCCAGCCGAGCAGGAGACATCTACAATGAGCAGTTCTTC	CASRAGDIYNEQFF
TRBJ1-1	NA	TRBV10-3	NA	13	TGTGCCATCACAGCAGGGGCTCACACTGAAGCTTTCTTT	CAITAGAHTEAFF
TRBJ1-5	NA	TRBV7-6	NA	13	TGTGCCAGCAGCTTGCAACAGGATCAGCCCCAGCATTTT	CASSLQQDQPQHF
TRBJ1-1	NA	TRBV7-3	NA	14	TGTGCCAGCAGCCTAAATGGGGGGAACACTGAAGCTTTCTTT	CASSLNGGNTEAFF
TRBJ2-3	few	TRBV20-1	NA	20	TGCAGTGCTAGAGGGCCCCCAGAGGAGCGGAGTTCTTCTAGCACAGATACGCAGTATTTT	CSARGPPEERSSSSTDTQYF
TRBJ2-5	NA	TRBV5-7	NA	13	TGTGCCAGCAGCTTAGGTTGGATGGAGACCCAGTACTTC	CASSLGWMETQYF
TRBJ2-1	few	TRBV2	TRBD2	16	TGTGCCAGCAGTGTGGGGGGGTGGGGCTCCTACAATGAGCAGTTCTTC	CASSVGGWGSYNEQFF
TRBJ1-1	NA	TRBV6-1	NA	13	TGTGCCAGCACTACCCTTGGTAACACTGAAGCTTTCTTT	CASTTLGNTEAFF
TRBJ1-1	NA	TRBV21-1	NA	14	TGTGCCAGCAGCAAAATCCGGACGGGCACTGAAGCTTTCTTT	CASSKIRTGTEAFF
TRBJ2-7	NA	TRBV12-3/TRBV12-4	TRBD1	16	TGTGCCAGCAGCGGACAGGGGAGAACTAGGGCCTACGAGCAGTACTTC	CASSGQGRTRAYEQYF
TRBJ2-7	NA	TRBV7-9	TRBD2	16	TGTGCCAGCAGCTTAGCCTACGGGGGGGCCGTGGACGAGCAGTACTTC	CASSLAYGGAVDEQYF
TRBJ2-7	NA	TRBV3-1	NA	13	TGTGCCAGCAGCCCGTCGGGGGACTACGAGCAGTACTTC	CASSPSGDYEQYF
TRBJ2-5	NA	TRBV25-1	NA	15	TGTGCCAGCAGTGAAGGTGGTAAGGTCCAAGAGACCCAGTACTTC	CASSEGGKVQETQYF
TRBJ2-3	many	TRBV11-2	NA	15	TGTGCCAGCAGCTTTGGGGGGGGGCCTGGAGATACGCAGTATTTT	CASSFGGGPGDTQYF
TRBJ2-3	NA	TRBV10-3	NA	13	TGTGCCGCAAGGGATTCTAGCACAGATACGCAGTATTTT	CAARDSSTDTQYF
TRBJ1-5	few	TRBV6-5	NA	16	TGTGCCAGCAGTTACTCGAGAGGGAATAGCAATCAGCCCCAGCATTTT	CASSYSRGNSNQPQHF
TRBJ2-1	few	TRBV5-1	TRBD2	17	TGCGCCAGCAGCTTGAGGTCTAGCGGGGAAAATTACAATGAGCAGTTCTTC	CASSLRSSGENYNEQFF
TRBJ2-7	NA	TRBV4-1	TRBD2	13	TGCGCCAGCAGCCAAGATTTCGGCGGGAGGGCGGCCTTC	CASSQDFGGRAAF
TRBJ2-3	NA	TRBV20-1	TRBD2	16	TGCAGTGCTAGACACCCTAGCGGGGGCATTACAGATACGCAGTATTTT	CSARHPSGGITDTQYF
TRBJ1-1	many	TRBV28	NA	15	TGTGCCAGCAGTTTGGGGTCGGGGGAATCAACTGAAGCTTTCTTT	CASSLGSGESTEAFF
TRBJ2-7	NA	TRBV20-1	NA	15	TGCAGTGCTAGAGGTCGGGCACGGACCCCCTCCGAGCAGTACTTC	CSARGRARTPSEQYF
TRBJ2-1	NA	TRBV11-2	TRBD2	18	TGTGCCAGCAGCTTAGGGACTAGCGGGATGAGCTCCTACAATGAGCAGTTCTTC	CASSLGTSGMSSYNEQFF
TRBJ2-3	few	TRBV6-4	NA	12	TGTGCCAGCAGTCAATGGGAAAATACGCAGTATTTT	CASSQWENTQYF
TRBJ1-1	NA	TRBV5-1	NA	15	TGCGCCAGCAGCTTGTGGAGGGGGGCAAACACTGAAGCTTTCTTT	CASSLWRGANTEAFF
TRBJ2-5	NA	TRBV20-1	TRBD2	14	TGCAGTGCTGGCCGACTAGCGGGGCCAGAGACCCAGTACTTC	CSAGRLAGPETQYF
TRBJ2-5	NA	TRBV5-6	NA	14	TGTGCCAGCAGCCTCGGAGGGTGGGGCGAGACCCAGTACTTC	CASSLGGWGETQYF
TRBJ2-3	NA	TRBV11-2	TRBD2	18	TGTGCCAGCAGCCAGAGGACTAGCGGGGGGACTAGCACAGATACGCAGTATTTT	CASSQRTSGGTSTDTQYF
TRBJ2-1	few	TRBV20-1	TRBD2	15	TGCAGTGCTACGTCGGCGGGGGGTTCCTTCAATGAGCAGTTCTTC	CSATSAGGSFNEQFF
TRBJ1-2	NA	TRBV7-2	NA	14	TGTGCCAGCAGCTTAGCCCTACCTATGAGGGGCTACACCTTC	CASSLALPMRGYTF
TRBJ1-1	few	TRBV5-1	TRBD1	16	TGCGCCAGCAACCGACAGGGTGGGGCGATGAACACTGAAGCTTTCTTT	CASNRQGGAMNTEAFF
TRBJ2-1	many	TRBV20-1	NA	14	TGCAGTGCTATTTATCGCGGATCCGGCAATGAGCAGTTCTTC	CSAIYRGSGNEQFF
TRBJ2-1	NA	TRBV5-1	TRBD1	14	TGCGCCAGCAGCTCAGGGACAGGGTTCAATGAGCAGTTCTTC	CASSSGTGFNEQFF
TRBJ2-4	NA	TRBV5-6	NA	13	TGTGCCAGCAGCCGGGTCCAGGGGAACATTCAGTACTTC	CASSRVQGNIQYF
TRBJ2-3	few	TRBV28	NA	18	TGTGCCAGCAGTTGGACTCCGACGAGGGGGCGGGGGGCAGATACGCAGTATTTT	CASSWTPTRGRGADTQYF
TRBJ1-4	NA	TRBV3-1	NA	16	TGTGCCAGCAGCCAACTCACGGACAAGGCCAATGAAAAACTGTTTTTT	CASSQLTDKANEKLFF
TRBJ1-1	NA	TRBV5-1	NA	15	TGCGCCAGCAGCCTCGCCGAACGGACGGGCACTGAAGCTTTCTTT	CASSLAERTGTEAFF
TRBJ1-4	once	TRBV12-3/TRBV12-4	NA	16	TGTGCCAGCAGTTTCTATCCGGTACAGACCGATGAAAAACTGTTTTTT	CASSFYPVQTDEKLFF
TRBJ2-7	NA	TRBV28	TRBD2	15	TGTGCCAGCAGTTTTCGGCTAGCGGGGAAGTACGAGCAGTACTTC	CASSFRLAGKYEQYF
TRBJ2-2	few	TRBV25-1	NA	13	TGTGCCAGCAGTGTTCTTTACACCGGGGAGCTGTTTTTT	CASSVLYTGELFF
TRBJ1-2	NA	TRBV6-5	NA	14	TGTGCCAGCAGTTCCACTCAGGGGTCCCCTGGCTACACCTTC	CASSSTQGSPGYTF
TRBJ1-1	NA	TRBV28	NA	14	TGTGCCAGCACCCCGGCGCAGTTGAACACTGAAGCTTTCTTT	CASTPAQLNTEAFF